A selection of T cell receptor beta chains follows, all from one sample in a study of T cell clones after liver transplantation. Sequencing used immunoSEQ multiplex PCR; TCRdb keeps in-frame clones, though not all of them. The sample includes 75,000 to 85,000 clones, 70% to 90% of them seen just once. This material consisted of CD4+ T cells from blood, taken at the 22-month timepoint. These receptors originate from a human patient who received a liver transplant. The T cells may partly be graft donor cells. The CDR3 runs from the conserved cysteine through the conserved F or W. The D gene is left open where the match is weak. The size field is filled for only some rows; it gives once, few, many or a size class.

J gene: TRBJ2-3; D gene: .; clone size: .; V gene: TRBV28; CDR3 DNA: TGTGCCACCACGGACACAGATACGCAGTATTTT; CDR3 protein: CATTDTDTQYF
J gene: TRBJ1-4; D gene: .; clone size: .; V gene: TRBV29-1; CDR3 DNA: TGCAGCGTTGTTACGTTTAATGAAAAACTGTTTTTT; CDR3 protein: CSVVTFNEKLFF
J gene: TRBJ1-5; D gene: .; clone size: .; V gene: TRBV6-1; CDR3 DNA: TGTGCCAGCACGAGGGCCGCGAGCAATCAGCCCCAGCATTTT; CDR3 protein: CASTRAASNQPQHF
J gene: TRBJ2-1; D gene: .; clone size: .; V gene: TRBV27; CDR3 DNA: TGTGCCAGCAGTTTATCTATCAGATGGGAGCAGTTCTTC; CDR3 protein: CASSLSIRWEQFF
J gene: TRBJ2-1; D gene: TRBD2; clone size: once; V gene: TRBV5-1; CDR3 DNA: TGCGCCAGCAGCTTGGAGGGACTAGCGGTAAGCTCCTACAATGAGCAGTTCTTC; CDR3 protein: CASSLEGLAVSSYNEQFF
J gene: TRBJ2-3; D gene: TRBD2; clone size: .; V gene: TRBV30; CDR3 DNA: TGTGCCTGGAGTGTGGGAGGGGACACAGATACGCAGTATTTT; CDR3 protein: CAWSVGGDTDTQYF
J gene: TRBJ2-2; D gene: .; clone size: .; V gene: TRBV7-3; CDR3 DNA: TGTGCCAGCAGCTTAACCGGACGGACCGGGGAGCTGTTTTTT; CDR3 protein: CASSLTGRTGELFF
J gene: TRBJ1-5; D gene: TRBD1; clone size: .; V gene: TRBV27; CDR3 DNA: TGTGCCAGCAGACCCGGGACAGGGATTCAGCCCCAGCATTTT; CDR3 protein: CASRPGTGIQPQHF
J gene: TRBJ2-1; D gene: TRBD2; clone size: .; V gene: TRBV27; CDR3 DNA: TGTGCCAGCAGATCCTTATGGACTAGCAACTACAATGAGCAGTTCTTC; CDR3 protein: CASRSLWTSNYNEQFF
J gene: TRBJ1-1; D gene: .; clone size: .; V gene: TRBV7-6; CDR3 DNA: TGTGCCAGCAGCTTAGAAGCAGGGTGGGAGACTGAAGCTTTCTTT; CDR3 protein: CASSLEAGWETEAFF